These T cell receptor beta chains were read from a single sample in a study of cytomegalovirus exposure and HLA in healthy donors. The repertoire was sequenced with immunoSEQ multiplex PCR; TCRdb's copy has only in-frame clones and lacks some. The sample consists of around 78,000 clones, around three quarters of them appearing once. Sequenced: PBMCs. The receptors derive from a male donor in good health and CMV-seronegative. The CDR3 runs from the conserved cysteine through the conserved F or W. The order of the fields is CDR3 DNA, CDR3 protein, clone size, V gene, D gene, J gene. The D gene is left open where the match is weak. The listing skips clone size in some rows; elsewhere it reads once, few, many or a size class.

CDR3 DNA: TGTGCCAGTCACAGGGACTATGGCTACACCTTC
CDR3 protein: CASHRDYGYTF
clone size: once
V gene: TRBV19
D gene: .
J gene: TRBJ1-2

CDR3 DNA: TGCGCCAGCAGTCCTGGACTGGCGGGAGGGGCTAGCACAGATACGCAGTATTTT
CDR3 protein: CASSPGLAGGASTDTQYF
clone size: .
V gene: TRBV5-1
D gene: TRBD2
J gene: TRBJ2-3

CDR3 DNA: TGTGCCACCGGAGCGGGCCCTTCTTACAATGAGCAGTTCTTC
CDR3 protein: CATGAGPSYNEQFF
clone size: .
V gene: TRBV6-6
D gene: .
J gene: TRBJ2-1

CDR3 DNA: TGTGCCAGCAGCTTGGCCAACAGACAAAACATTCAGTACTTC
CDR3 protein: CASSLANRQNIQYF
clone size: few
V gene: TRBV5-8
D gene: .
J gene: TRBJ2-4

CDR3 DNA: TGTGCCAGCAGCCAAGACTACGAAAACTATGGCTACACCTTC
CDR3 protein: CASSQDYENYGYTF
clone size: .
V gene: TRBV4-2
D gene: .
J gene: TRBJ1-2

CDR3 DNA: TGTGCCAGCAGCCCAGACAGTGCCGAGGGCGTAAAACTGTTTTTT
CDR3 protein: CASSPDSAEGVKLFF
clone size: few
V gene: TRBV4-2
D gene: .
J gene: TRBJ1-4

CDR3 DNA: TGCGCCAGCAGTTCGGGACACGGCGCAGCGAACACTGAAGCTTTCTTT
CDR3 protein: CASSSGHGAANTEAFF
clone size: once
V gene: TRBV10-2
D gene: .
J gene: TRBJ1-1

CDR3 DNA: TGTGCAAGTCGCTTAATGTCAACGCGGGGGGGCGGAAATACGCAGTATTTT
CDR3 protein: CASRLMSTRGGGNTQYF
clone size: .
V gene: TRBV12-2
D gene: .
J gene: TRBJ2-3

CDR3 DNA: TGTGCCAGCAGCTTAGGACAGGGGGCGCTTGGGCCCCAGCATTTT
CDR3 protein: CASSLGQGALGPQHF
clone size: .
V gene: TRBV7-8
D gene: TRBD1
J gene: TRBJ1-5

CDR3 DNA: TGTGCCAGCAGCACCCAGGGGGCGAAGAATAATTCACCCCTCCACTTT
CDR3 protein: CASSTQGAKNNSPLHF
clone size: .
V gene: TRBV6-6
D gene: TRBD1
J gene: TRBJ1-6

CDR3 DNA: TGTGCCAGCAGAGCCGGGACTAGCCTTCAATATGAGCAGTTCTTC
CDR3 protein: CASRAGTSLQYEQFF
clone size: .
V gene: TRBV6-5
D gene: TRBD2
J gene: TRBJ2-1

CDR3 DNA: TGTGCTAGTACAGGGTCCCCGGAATGGGACAATGAGCAGTTCTTC
CDR3 protein: CASTGSPEWDNEQFF
clone size: .
V gene: TRBV12-5
D gene: .
J gene: TRBJ2-1

CDR3 DNA: TGTGCCAGTAGTCCTGACATTGGCGACAGTTATGGCTACACCTTC
CDR3 protein: CASSPDIGDSYGYTF
clone size: .
V gene: TRBV19
D gene: .
J gene: TRBJ1-2

CDR3 DNA: TGTGCCAGCAGAGCCGGGACTAGCGGGAATCTGCAGTACTTC
CDR3 protein: CASRAGTSGNLQYF
clone size: once
V gene: TRBV2
D gene: TRBD2
J gene: TRBJ2-7

CDR3 DNA: TGTGCCAGCAAGCGAACAGGGGAACAGCCCCAGCATTTT
CDR3 protein: CASKRTGEQPQHF
clone size: .
V gene: TRBV6-5
D gene: TRBD1
J gene: TRBJ1-5

CDR3 DNA: TGCAGCGTAAAACAGGGCTTCAATCAGCCCCAGCATTTT
CDR3 protein: CSVKQGFNQPQHF
clone size: .
V gene: TRBV29-1
D gene: .
J gene: TRBJ1-5

CDR3 DNA: TGTGCCAGCAGCTTGAGCGGGGCGACCGAACGGGCGCAGTTCTTC
CDR3 protein: CASSLSGATERAQFF
clone size: .
V gene: TRBV5-4
D gene: TRBD2
J gene: TRBJ2-1

CDR3 DNA: TGTGCCAGCAGCTTAGCCGGACAGGGGGCGCATCGTGGAAACACCATATATTTT
CDR3 protein: CASSLAGQGAHRGNTIYF
clone size: .
V gene: TRBV5-4
D gene: TRBD1
J gene: TRBJ1-3

CDR3 DNA: TGTGCCAGCAGCTTTAGCAGGGGAGAAAGCTATGGCTACCCCTTC
CDR3 protein: CASSFSRGESYGYPF
clone size: .
V gene: TRBV5-5
D gene: .
J gene: TRBJ1-2

CDR3 DNA: TGTGCCAGCAGCCCCCCAGCGGGAATTCAAGAGACCCAGTACTTC
CDR3 protein: CASSPPAGIQETQYF
clone size: .
V gene: TRBV11-1
D gene: TRBD2
J gene: TRBJ2-5

CDR3 DNA: TGTGCCAGCAGTAACATAGCCTCCCAAGAGACCCAGTACTTC
CDR3 protein: CASSNIASQETQYF
clone size: once
V gene: TRBV2
D gene: .
J gene: TRBJ2-5

CDR3 DNA: TGCGCCAGCAGCCAAAGCCAGGGGGTCTACGAGCAGTACTTC
CDR3 protein: CASSQSQGVYEQYF
clone size: .
V gene: TRBV4-1
D gene: TRBD1
J gene: TRBJ2-7

CDR3 DNA: TGTGCCAGCAGTGACCCGGGACAGCCCAACACTGAAGCTTTCTTT
CDR3 protein: CASSDPGQPNTEAFF
clone size: .
V gene: TRBV6-1
D gene: TRBD1
J gene: TRBJ1-1

CDR3 DNA: TGTGCCAGTAGTATTTTTAGCGGGGGGAGCAGCTCCTACAATGAGCAGTTCTTC
CDR3 protein: CASSIFSGGSSSYNEQFF
clone size: .
V gene: TRBV19
D gene: TRBD2
J gene: TRBJ2-1

CDR3 DNA: TGTGCCAGCAGTTTATCTACAGGACAGAGAATGAACACTGAAGCTTTCTTT
CDR3 protein: CASSLSTGQRMNTEAFF
clone size: .
V gene: TRBV27
D gene: .
J gene: TRBJ1-1

CDR3 DNA: TGCGCCAGCAGCCAGGGGCCGGAGACCGGGGAGCTGTTTTTT
CDR3 protein: CASSQGPETGELFF
clone size: few
V gene: TRBV4-1
D gene: .
J gene: TRBJ2-2

CDR3 DNA: TGTGCCAGCAGTTACTCACTAGCCCGCAATGAGCAGTTCTTC
CDR3 protein: CASSYSLARNEQFF
clone size: .
V gene: TRBV6-5
D gene: .
J gene: TRBJ2-1

CDR3 DNA: TGTGCCAGCAGCTACAGGGAAGCAACTAATGAAAAACTGTTTTTT
CDR3 protein: CASSYREATNEKLFF
clone size: few
V gene: TRBV28
D gene: .
J gene: TRBJ1-4

CDR3 DNA: TGTGCCATCAGTGAGAGGGAGAGAGGTTGGACAGGAAGCGGGTCTGGGGCCAACGTCCTGACTTTC
CDR3 protein: CAISERERGWTGSGSGANVLTF
clone size: .
V gene: TRBV10-3
D gene: .
J gene: TRBJ2-6

CDR3 DNA: TGCGCCAGCAGCCAAGAGAGACTAGCGGGTGCAAACATTCAGTACTTC
CDR3 protein: CASSQERLAGANIQYF
clone size: once
V gene: TRBV4-1
D gene: TRBD2
J gene: TRBJ2-4

CDR3 DNA: TGTGCCATCAGTGAATCAGGGATTATCAGTGGCTACACCTTC
CDR3 protein: CAISESGIISGYTF
clone size: .
V gene: TRBV10-3
D gene: .
J gene: TRBJ1-2

CDR3 DNA: TGCAGCGCGACAGGGAACTATGGCTACACCTTC
CDR3 protein: CSATGNYGYTF
clone size: .
V gene: TRBV29-1
D gene: TRBD1
J gene: TRBJ1-2

CDR3 DNA: TGCGCCAGCAGCCAGTTGGGCCCCCAGGCAGGTCTTGGGAATGAGCAGTTCTTC
CDR3 protein: CASSQLGPQAGLGNEQFF
clone size: .
V gene: TRBV4-3
D gene: .
J gene: TRBJ2-1

CDR3 DNA: TGTGCCAGTAGCACCGGGACTGACACAGATACGCAGTATTTT
CDR3 protein: CASSTGTDTDTQYF
clone size: .
V gene: TRBV19
D gene: .
J gene: TRBJ2-3

CDR3 DNA: TGTGCCAGCAGTGCTCGGAGGGATTCACCCCTCCACTTT
CDR3 protein: CASSARRDSPLHF
clone size: .
V gene: TRBV25-1
D gene: .
J gene: TRBJ1-6

CDR3 DNA: TGTGCCACCAGCAGAGATAAGGCTAGCGGGGGTCTCAGTGAGCAGTTCTTC
CDR3 protein: CATSRDKASGGLSEQFF
clone size: .
V gene: TRBV15
D gene: TRBD2
J gene: TRBJ2-1

CDR3 DNA: TGTGCCAGCAGTGACGGGACTTACTATGGCTACACCTTC
CDR3 protein: CASSDGTYYGYTF
clone size: .
V gene: TRBV6-1
D gene: .
J gene: TRBJ1-2

CDR3 DNA: TGTGCCAGCAGTTTAGGGGGACAGACCTATGGCTACACCTTC
CDR3 protein: CASSLGGQTYGYTF
clone size: .
V gene: TRBV27
D gene: TRBD1
J gene: TRBJ1-2

CDR3 DNA: TGTGCTAGCAGCCCCTGGGGGGGCGGGAGTGATGAGCAGTTCTTC
CDR3 protein: CASSPWGGGSDEQFF
clone size: .
V gene: TRBV7-7
D gene: .
J gene: TRBJ2-1

CDR3 DNA: TGTGCCAGTAGGCCCAATCGGGGAGGGAATGAAAAACTGTTTTTT
CDR3 protein: CASRPNRGGNEKLFF
clone size: .
V gene: TRBV19
D gene: .
J gene: TRBJ1-4

CDR3 DNA: TGTGCCAGCAGCCCATCCGGGACAGGGATCTACGAGCAGTACTTC
CDR3 protein: CASSPSGTGIYEQYF
clone size: few
V gene: TRBV7-2
D gene: TRBD1
J gene: TRBJ2-7

CDR3 DNA: TGTGCCAGCAGCTCCGGACTAGCGGGGGGGCCGGGTGAGCAGTTCTTC
CDR3 protein: CASSSGLAGGPGEQFF
clone size: .
V gene: TRBV5-4
D gene: TRBD2
J gene: TRBJ2-1

CDR3 DNA: TGTGCCAGCAGCTTAGTTGTATTCGGTAATTCACCCCTCAACTTT
CDR3 protein: CASSLVVFGNSPLNF
clone size: .
V gene: TRBV7-2
D gene: .
J gene: TRBJ1-6

CDR3 DNA: TGCGCCAGCATCCGGGACAGTAACACCGGGGAGCTGTTTTTT
CDR3 protein: CASIRDSNTGELFF
clone size: .
V gene: TRBV5-1
D gene: TRBD1
J gene: TRBJ2-2

CDR3 DNA: TGTGCCAGCAGCCTGGGACATCGTGGTATTTACGAGCAGTACTTC
CDR3 protein: CASSLGHRGIYEQYF
clone size: .
V gene: TRBV7-3
D gene: .
J gene: TRBJ2-7

CDR3 DNA: TGTGCCAGCAGCTTTGGGGCGAACACTGAAGCTTTCTTT
CDR3 protein: CASSFGANTEAFF
clone size: .
V gene: TRBV7-3
D gene: .
J gene: TRBJ1-1

CDR3 DNA: TGTGCCAGCAGCCCCTCACCGGGGGGGTACGAGCAGTACTTC
CDR3 protein: CASSPSPGGYEQYF
clone size: .
V gene: TRBV7-2
D gene: TRBD2
J gene: TRBJ2-7

CDR3 DNA: TGCGCCAGCAGCTTGGGGGGGACAGGGAGCAATGAGCAGTTCTTC
CDR3 protein: CASSLGGTGSNEQFF
clone size: .
V gene: TRBV5-1
D gene: TRBD1
J gene: TRBJ2-1

CDR3 DNA: TGTGCCAGTACCTATGGGATGGGGACAGCCCTTAATGAAAAACTGTTTTTT
CDR3 protein: CASTYGMGTALNEKLFF
clone size: .
V gene: TRBV19
D gene: TRBD1
J gene: TRBJ1-4

CDR3 DNA: TGCGCCAGCAGCCGGGGGGGGACAACATCTAGAGACATTCAGTACTTC
CDR3 protein: CASSRGGTTSRDIQYF
clone size: .
V gene: TRBV5-1
D gene: TRBD2
J gene: TRBJ2-4

CDR3 DNA: TGCGCCAGCAGCCAGAGAATCGGGGAACTGTTTTTT
CDR3 protein: CASSQRIGELFF
clone size: .
V gene: TRBV4-1
D gene: .
J gene: TRBJ1-4

CDR3 DNA: TGTGCCAGCAGCTTGGGGTCGGCCAGCGGGATCTTCGATGAGCAGTTCTTC
CDR3 protein: CASSLGSASGIFDEQFF
clone size: .
V gene: TRBV5-8
D gene: TRBD2
J gene: TRBJ2-1

CDR3 DNA: TGTGCCAGCAGCCAAGAGCCGCGGGGGGGCACAGATACGCAGTATTTT
CDR3 protein: CASSQEPRGGTDTQYF
clone size: few
V gene: TRBV4-2
D gene: TRBD2
J gene: TRBJ2-3

CDR3 DNA: TGTGCCATTGCGACGACTAGGGGAAGGGCAGATACGCAGTATTTT
CDR3 protein: CAIATTRGRADTQYF
clone size: few
V gene: TRBV6-4
D gene: .
J gene: TRBJ2-3

CDR3 DNA: TGTGCCAGCAGCCTGCTAGCCTACGAGCAGTACTTC
CDR3 protein: CASSLLAYEQYF
clone size: once
V gene: TRBV7-8
D gene: .
J gene: TRBJ2-7